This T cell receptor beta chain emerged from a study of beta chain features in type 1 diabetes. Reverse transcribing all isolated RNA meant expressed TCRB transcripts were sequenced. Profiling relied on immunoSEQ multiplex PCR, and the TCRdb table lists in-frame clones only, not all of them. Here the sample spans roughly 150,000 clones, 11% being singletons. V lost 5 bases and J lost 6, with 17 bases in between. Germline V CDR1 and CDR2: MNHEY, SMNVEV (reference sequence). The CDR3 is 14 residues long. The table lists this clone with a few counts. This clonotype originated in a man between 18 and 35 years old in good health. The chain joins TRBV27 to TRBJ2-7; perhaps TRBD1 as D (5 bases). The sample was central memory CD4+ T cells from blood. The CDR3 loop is CASSSLGRVVEQYF. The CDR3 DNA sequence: TGTGCCAGCAGTAGCTTGGGCAGGGTGGTCGAGCAGTACTTC.